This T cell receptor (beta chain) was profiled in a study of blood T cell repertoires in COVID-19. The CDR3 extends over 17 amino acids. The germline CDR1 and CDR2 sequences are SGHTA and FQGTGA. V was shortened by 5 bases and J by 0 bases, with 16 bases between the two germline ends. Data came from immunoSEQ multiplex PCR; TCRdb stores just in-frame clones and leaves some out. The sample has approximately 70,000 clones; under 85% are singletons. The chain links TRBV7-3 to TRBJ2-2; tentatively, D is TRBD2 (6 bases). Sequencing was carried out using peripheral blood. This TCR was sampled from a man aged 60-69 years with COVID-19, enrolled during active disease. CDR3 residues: CASSPDWEAANTGELFF. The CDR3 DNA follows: TGTGCCAGCAGCCCGGACTGGGAGGCCGCGAACACCGGGGAGCTGTTTTTT.